This T cell receptor beta chain emerged from a study of T cell responses to AZD1222 COVID-19 vaccine. The study's findings and limits: A mostly white British donor set with more females was recruited, and clonal diversity was possibly underestimated. Spike-specific TCR breadth and depth both grew after two AZD1222 doses.

This table comes from immunoSEQ multiplex PCR, and its TCRdb copy is limited to in-frame clones, with some not included. Seen here are some 120,000 clones, roughly nine tenths observed once, and the top ten hold about 9.5%. On this clone itself: The antigen remains undetermined.

V shed 0 bases and J shed 5 bases, with 0 bases lying between them. The CDR3 covers 11 residues. From germline, CDR1 is SGHTS and CDR2 YDEGEE. Sequences were derived from peripheral blood, sampled 28 days after the second AZD1222 dose. This receptor was obtained from an adult who received the AZD1222 COVID-19 vaccine. The chain carries TRBV5-8 and TRBJ1-5; no firm D call. The CDR3 DNA reads TGTGCCAGCAGCTTGGATCAGCCCCAGCATTTT. This translates into CASSLDQPQHF.